A selection of T cell receptor beta chains follows, all from one sample in a study of blood T cell repertoires in COVID-19. This table comes from immunoSEQ multiplex PCR, and its TCRdb copy is limited to in-frame clones, with some not included. This repertoire shows 25,000 to 30,000 clones, 81% found once; its top ten account for roughly 15%. Sequenced material: peripheral blood. Receptors were obtained from a woman in her sixties or seventies with acute or convalescent COVID-19. Both conserved end residues are part of each CDR3. D genes are given only for firm matches. The size field is filled for only some rows; it gives once, few, many or a size class.

j_call | v_call | d_call | clone_size | cdr3_nt | cdr3_aa
TRBJ2-1 | TRBV5-1 | TRBD1 | . | TGCGCCAGCAGCTGGGGGACAGCCTACAATGAGCAGTTCTTC | CASSWGTAYNEQFF
TRBJ1-5 | TRBV5-8 | . | . | TGTGCCAGCAGCTTGTTGAAGCCCCTCAATCAGCCCCAGCATTTT | CASSLLKPLNQPQHF
TRBJ1-1 | TRBV5-1 | . | . | TGCGCCAGCAGAACGACAGGAGGTGGTGAAGCTTTCTTT | CASRTTGGGEAFF
TRBJ1-6 | TRBV27 | TRBD1 | few | TGTGCCAGCAGTACCCGGGACAGGGGTAATTCACCCCTCCACTTT | CASSTRDRGNSPLHF
TRBJ2-5 | TRBV5-1 | . | . | TGCGCCAGCAGCTTGGCAGGCGTAAAAGAGACCCAGTACTTC | CASSLAGVKETQYF
TRBJ2-3 | TRBV10-2 | TRBD2 | . | TGCGCCAGCAGGCAGGGACTAGCTACAGATACGCAGTATTTT | CASRQGLATDTQYF
TRBJ1-1 | TRBV28 | . | . | TGTGCCAGCAGGCGGGCACCGAACACTGAAGCTTTCTTT | CASRRAPNTEAFF
TRBJ1-2 | TRBV2 | . | . | TGTGCCAGCAGTGAAGGGGGCGGGGATGGCTACACCTTC | CASSEGGGDGYTF
TRBJ2-5 | TRBV6-5 | TRBD2 | . | TGTGCCAGCAGTCCTAGCGGGGCACTTCAAGAGACCCAGTACTTC | CASSPSGALQETQYF
TRBJ1-1 | TRBV3-1/TRBV3-2 | TRBD1 | . | TGTGCCAGCAGCCAAGGGAACAGGGGCACTGAAGCTTTCTTT | CASSQGNRGTEAFF
TRBJ1-2 | TRBV6-6 | TRBD1 | . | TGTGCCAGCAGTTACGAGGGACAGGGTTATTATGGCTACACCTTC | CASSYEGQGYYGYTF
TRBJ1-1 | TRBV20-1 | TRBD1 | . | TGCAGTGCTAGTAAGGGACAGCTTCATTACACTGAAGCTTTCTTT | CSASKGQLHYTEAFF
TRBJ1-2 | TRBV5-1 | . | . | TGCGCCAGCAGCCCCCTCCCTCGACAGAACTATGGCTACACCTTC | CASSPLPRQNYGYTF
TRBJ2-1 | TRBV24-1 | TRBD1 | . | TGTGCCACCAGCCGGGACAGGGTAAACGAGCAGTTCTTC | CATSRDRVNEQFF
TRBJ2-3 | TRBV4-2 | . | . | TGTGCCAGCAGCCAAGGTCCGGGGTGGGGTCAAACCCCAGATACGCAGTATTTT | CASSQGPGWGQTPDTQYF
TRBJ2-7 | TRBV6-5 | . | . | TGTGCCAGCAGCGGAGGATACGAGCAGTACTTC | CASSGGYEQYF
TRBJ2-2 | TRBV4-1 | . | . | TGCGCCAGCAGCCAAGATGGCCGGGTCCAAGGGGAGCTGTTTTTT | CASSQDGRVQGELFF
TRBJ2-3 | TRBV19 | TRBD1 | few | TGTGCCAGTGGGGGGGTCCCGGGACAGGGCAGAGATACGCAGTATTTT | CASGGVPGQGRDTQYF
TRBJ2-5 | TRBV3-1/TRBV3-2 | . | . | TGTGCCAGCAGCCTTTTAACTGGGGGAGGCCAAGAGACCCAGTACTTC | CASSLLTGGGQETQYF
TRBJ2-1 | TRBV5-1 | . | . | TGCGCCAGCAGATACCGACAGGACAATGAGCAGTTCTTC | CASRYRQDNEQFF
TRBJ2-1 | TRBV5-1 | . | few | TGCGCCAGCAGCTTGGGACTTCCCAGAGTCGACAATGAGCAGTTCTTC | CASSLGLPRVDNEQFF
TRBJ2-4 | TRBV27 | . | . | TGTGCCAGCAGTTTATTAGGGCCGGGGGACATTCAGTACTTC | CASSLLGPGDIQYF
TRBJ2-7 | TRBV28 | TRBD1 | few | TGTGCCAGCAGTTCCCTCGGGACAGGGAGTGTCGAGCAGTACTTC | CASSSLGTGSVEQYF
TRBJ1-3 | TRBV7-9 | . | . | TGTGCCAGCAGCTGGGGCTCCCCCACCTCTGGAAACACCATATATTTT | CASSWGSPTSGNTIYF
TRBJ1-2 | TRBV24-1 | . | . | TGTGCCACTGGGGCAGCAGGGTATGGCTACACCTTC | CATGAAGYGYTF
TRBJ2-3 | TRBV11-2 | TRBD2 | . | TGTGCCAGCAGCTGGGAGGGACTAGCGCAATATACGCAGTATTTT | CASSWEGLAQYTQYF
TRBJ2-1 | TRBV4-2 | . | . | TGTGCCAGCAGCCACCTACCGGGGGAAAGCTCCTACAATGAGCAGTTCTTC | CASSHLPGESSYNEQFF
TRBJ2-7 | TRBV7-8 | . | . | TGTGCCAGCAGCCCCGACGGGGTCGGAGACTACGAGCAGTACTTC | CASSPDGVGDYEQYF
TRBJ1-1 | TRBV13 | TRBD1 | . | TGTGCCAGCAGCCCCCGGACAGGGTTAAAGAACACTGAAGCTTTCTTT | CASSPRTGLKNTEAFF
TRBJ1-5 | TRBV28 | . | . | TGTGCCAGCAGGTCCTATAGCAATCAGCCCCAGCATTTT | CASRSYSNQPQHF
TRBJ1-6 | TRBV28 | . | . | TGTGCCAGCAGTGGGGACTTAGGCCTGAGCTCCTATAATTCACCCCTCCACTTT | CASSGDLGLSSYNSPLHF
TRBJ2-5 | TRBV28 | . | . | TGTGCCAGCAGAGATACAGGGATGGGGGAGACCCAGTACTTC | CASRDTGMGETQYF
TRBJ1-5 | TRBV7-7 | . | few | TGTGCCAGCAGCCGAACAGGTGGCAATCAGCCCCAGCATTTT | CASSRTGGNQPQHF
TRBJ2-2 | TRBV30 | . | . | TGTGCCTGGAGTGTAGGGGGGGCCGGGGAGCTGTTTTTT | CAWSVGGAGELFF
TRBJ1-1 | TRBV12-3/TRBV12-4 | . | . | TGTGCCAGCAGTCCGGCGGGCCATAGGGCTTTCTTT | CASSPAGHRAFF
TRBJ2-3 | TRBV6-5 | TRBD2 | few | TGTGCCAGCAGTTACTCGTACGGGGGGAGGTCGGATACGCAGTATTTT | CASSYSYGGRSDTQYF
TRBJ2-5 | TRBV19 | . | . | TGTGCCAGTAGTATAGCGCAGGGTTGGGAGACCCAGTACTTC | CASSIAQGWETQYF
TRBJ1-1 | TRBV6-1 | . | once | TGTGCCAGCAGTGACCTGTCCGGGGGCACTGAAGCTTTCTTT | CASSDLSGGTEAFF
TRBJ1-2 | TRBV18 | TRBD1 | . | TGTGCCAGCTCACCGCTGGGGCAGGGGGCAAACTATGGCTACACCTTC | CASSPLGQGANYGYTF
TRBJ2-5 | TRBV12-3/TRBV12-4 | . | once | TGTGCCAGCGGACCGGGACAAGAGACCCAGTACTTC | CASGPGQETQYF
TRBJ2-7 | TRBV11-2 | TRBD2 | . | TGCTCGACTAGCGGGATTTTCTACGAGCAGTACTTC | CSTSGIFYEQYF
TRBJ1-2 | TRBV2 | . | . | TGTGCCAGCAGTGTGAGCGGAACTAACTATGGCTACACCTTC | CASSVSGTNYGYTF
TRBJ1-2 | TRBV6-1 | . | once | TGTGCCAGCAGTGAATCGGGCAGGAGGAGCTATGGCTACACCTTC | CASSESGRRSYGYTF
TRBJ1-6 | TRBV7-2 | . | . | TGTGCCAGCAGCTTAGGGCAGGGCCTCTATAATTCACCCCTCCACTTT | CASSLGQGLYNSPLHF
TRBJ2-7 | TRBV5-4 | . | . | TGTGCCAGCAGCTCGGGGGGGACAGGGAGCTCCTACGAGCAGTACTTC | CASSSGGTGSSYEQYF
TRBJ1-6 | TRBV3-1/TRBV3-2 | . | few | TGTGCCAGCAGCCAAGATTTCGGTACCTATAATTCACCCCTCCACTTT | CASSQDFGTYNSPLHF
TRBJ1-3 | TRBV5-1 | . | once | TGCGCCAGCAGGCCGGAACCTACAGGGGGAAACACCATATATTTT | CASRPEPTGGNTIYF
TRBJ2-3 | TRBV28 | TRBD2 | . | TGTGCCAGCAGCCTAGCGGGGGGGGGCACAGATACGCAGTATTTT | CASSLAGGGTDTQYF
TRBJ1-3 | TRBV5-1 | TRBD1 | . | TGCGCCAGCAGCGGGACAGGGAGAGGATATTCTGGAAACACCATATATTTT | CASSGTGRGYSGNTIYF
TRBJ1-1 | TRBV5-1 | . | once | TGCGCCAGCAGCTTCGGACAGAATCTGAACACTGAAGCTTTCTTT | CASSFGQNLNTEAFF
TRBJ1-2 | TRBV5-8 | TRBD1 | . | TGTGCCAGCACCTTACAGGGGGCCACCTATGGCTACACCTTC | CASTLQGATYGYTF
TRBJ1-2 | TRBV7-9 | TRBD1 | . | TGTGCCAGCAGCCAGGGACAGCACTATGGCTACACCTTC | CASSQGQHYGYTF
TRBJ2-5 | TRBV7-2 | . | . | TGTGCCAGCAGCCCCGGGAGCTTCCATAAGGGAGAGACCCAGTACTTC | CASSPGSFHKGETQYF
TRBJ1-1 | TRBV12-3/TRBV12-4 | . | once | TGTGCCAGCAGTTTCACAGGGCTGGCTGAAGCTTTCTTT | CASSFTGLAEAFF
TRBJ2-7 | TRBV19 | TRBD1 | . | TGTGCCAGTAGGGACTCCGGGACAGCCTACGAGCAGTACTTC | CASRDSGTAYEQYF
TRBJ2-3 | TRBV5-5 | TRBD1 | . | TGTGCCAGCAGCTTAAGGACAGGGCCAGATACGCAGTATTTT | CASSLRTGPDTQYF
TRBJ1-1 | TRBV15 | . | . | TGTGCCACCAGCAGAACCCCCCCAACGAGGGGGGGGGACACTGAAGCTTTCTTT | CATSRTPPTRGGDTEAFF
TRBJ2-5 | TRBV7-3 | TRBD2 | . | TGTGCCAGCAGCTTAGGAGGGAGGGGAGAAGAGACCCAGTACTTC | CASSLGGRGEETQYF